This T cell receptor beta chain came from a study of blood T cell repertoires in COVID-19. Study in general: Acute and convalescent COVID-19 specimens originated in the United States, Italy and Spain. T cells, B-cell-depleted T cells, or PBMCs supplied cDNA or gDNA.

Authors' analysis steps: The authors estimated nucleated cell counts from reference gene primer amplification. Sequencing was performed with immunoSEQ multiplex PCR; in TCRdb, only in-frame clones are kept and a portion is missing. The D gene and trimming were derived from the DNA, and the V and J assignments and clone size from that table. The top ten clones hold 4% to 6% of a sample with tens of thousands of clones, 75% to 85% of them seen once. Germline-derived CDR1 and CDR2 are MGHRA and YSYEKL. Trimming cost V 5 bases and J 0 bases, with 11 bases left between them. The CDR3 totals 14 residues. Material: peripheral blood. The TCR originated in a woman between 70 and 85 years old with acute or convalescent COVID-19. The chain has TRBV4-1 and TRBJ2-7; D remains ambiguous. CDR3 amino acids: CASSDRDISYEQYF. In DNA, the CDR3 is TGCGCCAGCAGCGATAGAGATATCTCCTACGAGCAGTACTTC.